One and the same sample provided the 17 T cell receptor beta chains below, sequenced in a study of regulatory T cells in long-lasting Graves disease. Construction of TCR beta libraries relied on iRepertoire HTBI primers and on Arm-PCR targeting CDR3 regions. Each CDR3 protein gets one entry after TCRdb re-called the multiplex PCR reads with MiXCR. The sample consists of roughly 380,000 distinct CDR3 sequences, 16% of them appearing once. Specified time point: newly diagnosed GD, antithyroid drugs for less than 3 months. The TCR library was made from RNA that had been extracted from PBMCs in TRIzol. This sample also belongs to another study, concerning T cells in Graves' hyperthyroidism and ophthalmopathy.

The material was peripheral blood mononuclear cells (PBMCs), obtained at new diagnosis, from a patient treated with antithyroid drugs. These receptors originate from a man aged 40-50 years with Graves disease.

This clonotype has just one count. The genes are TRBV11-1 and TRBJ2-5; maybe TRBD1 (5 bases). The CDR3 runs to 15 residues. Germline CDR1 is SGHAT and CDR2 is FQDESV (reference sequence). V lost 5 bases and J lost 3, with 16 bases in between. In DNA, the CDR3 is TGTGCCAGCAGCCTAGGTCTGGACACAGAAGAGACCCAGTACTTC. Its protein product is CASSLGLDTEETQYF.

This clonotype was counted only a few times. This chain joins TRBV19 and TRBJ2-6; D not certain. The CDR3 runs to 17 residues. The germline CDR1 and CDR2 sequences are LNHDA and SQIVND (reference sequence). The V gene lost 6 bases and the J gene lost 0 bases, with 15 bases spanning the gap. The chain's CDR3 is CASSTSSGRSGANVLTF. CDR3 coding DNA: TGTGCCAGTAGCACATCAAGTGGGCGCTCTGGGGCCAACGTCCTGACTTTC. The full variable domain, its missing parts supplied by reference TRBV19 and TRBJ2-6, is DGGITQSPKYLFRKEGQNVTLSCEQNLNHDAMYWYRQDPGQGLRLIYYSQIVNDFQKGDIAEGYSVSREKKESFPLTVTSAQKNPTAFYLCASSTSSGRSGANVLTFGAGSRLTVL.

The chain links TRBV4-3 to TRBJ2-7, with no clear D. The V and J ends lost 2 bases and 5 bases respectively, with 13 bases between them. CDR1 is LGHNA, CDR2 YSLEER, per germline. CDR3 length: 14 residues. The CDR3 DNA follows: TGCGCCAGCAGCCAATGGGCCGGGTTTCACGAGCAGTACTTC. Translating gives CASSQWAGFHEQYF.

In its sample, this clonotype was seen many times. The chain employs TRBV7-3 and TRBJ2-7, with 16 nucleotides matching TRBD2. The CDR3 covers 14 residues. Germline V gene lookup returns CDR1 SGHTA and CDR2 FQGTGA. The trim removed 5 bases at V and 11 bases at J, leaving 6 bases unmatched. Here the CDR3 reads CASSEGLAGGPKYF. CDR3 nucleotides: TGTGCCAGCAGCGAGGGACTAGCGGGGGGGCCGAAGTACTTC.

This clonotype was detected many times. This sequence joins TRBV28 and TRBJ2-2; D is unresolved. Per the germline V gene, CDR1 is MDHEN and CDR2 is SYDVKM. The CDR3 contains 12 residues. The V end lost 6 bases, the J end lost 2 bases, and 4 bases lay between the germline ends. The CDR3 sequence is CASSINTGELFF. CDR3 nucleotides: TGTGCCAGCAGCATTAACACCGGGGAGCTGTTTTTT.

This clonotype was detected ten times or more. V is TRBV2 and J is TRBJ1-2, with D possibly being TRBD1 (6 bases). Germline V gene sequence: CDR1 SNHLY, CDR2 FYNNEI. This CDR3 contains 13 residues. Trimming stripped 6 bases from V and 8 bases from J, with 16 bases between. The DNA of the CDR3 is TGTGCCAGCAGCGCGGACAGTGGTTGGGGCTACACCTTC. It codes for CASSADSGWGYTF.

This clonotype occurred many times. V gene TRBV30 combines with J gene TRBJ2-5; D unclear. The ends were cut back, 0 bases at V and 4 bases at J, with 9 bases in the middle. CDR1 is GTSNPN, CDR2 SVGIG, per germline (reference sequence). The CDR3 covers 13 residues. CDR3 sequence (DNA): TGTGCCTGGAGTGTACACGTCCCAGAGACCCAGTACTTC. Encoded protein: CAWSVHVPETQYF.

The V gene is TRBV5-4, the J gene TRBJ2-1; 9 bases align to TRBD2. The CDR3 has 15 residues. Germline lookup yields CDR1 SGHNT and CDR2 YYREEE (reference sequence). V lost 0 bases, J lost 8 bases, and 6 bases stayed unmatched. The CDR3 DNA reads TGTGCCAGCAGCTTGGTAGCGGGGGTTATAGATGAGCAGTTCTTC. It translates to CASSLVAGVIDEQFF.

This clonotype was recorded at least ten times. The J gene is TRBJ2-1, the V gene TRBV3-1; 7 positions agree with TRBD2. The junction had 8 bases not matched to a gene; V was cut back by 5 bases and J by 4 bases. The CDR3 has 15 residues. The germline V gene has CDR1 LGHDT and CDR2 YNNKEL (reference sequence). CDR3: CASSRRGEPYNEQFF. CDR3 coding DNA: TGTGCCAGCAGCAGACGGGGGGAACCTTACAATGAGCAGTTCTTC.

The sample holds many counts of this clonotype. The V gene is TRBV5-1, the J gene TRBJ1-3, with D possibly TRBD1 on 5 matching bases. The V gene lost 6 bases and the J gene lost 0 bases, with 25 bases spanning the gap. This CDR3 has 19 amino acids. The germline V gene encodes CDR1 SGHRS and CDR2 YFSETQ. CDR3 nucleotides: TGCGCCAGCAAGTTCCCTTGGGGCAGGGCTGCCCTCTCTGGAAACACCATATATTTT. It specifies CASKFPWGRAALSGNTIYF.

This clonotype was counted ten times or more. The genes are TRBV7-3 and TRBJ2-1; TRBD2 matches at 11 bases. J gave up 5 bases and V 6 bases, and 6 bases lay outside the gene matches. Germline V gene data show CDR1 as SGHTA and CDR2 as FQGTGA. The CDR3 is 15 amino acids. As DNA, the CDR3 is TGTGCCAGCAGTCTTAGCGGGGGGGCCAACAATGAGCAGTTCTTC. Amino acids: CASSLSGGANNEQFF.

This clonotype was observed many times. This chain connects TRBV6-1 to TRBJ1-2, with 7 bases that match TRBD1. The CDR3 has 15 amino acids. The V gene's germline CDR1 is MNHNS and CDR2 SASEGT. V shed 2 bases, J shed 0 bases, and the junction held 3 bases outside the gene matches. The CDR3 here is CASSEYGTANYGYTF. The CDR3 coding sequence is TGTGCCAGCAGTGAATATGGGACAGCTAACTATGGCTACACCTTC.

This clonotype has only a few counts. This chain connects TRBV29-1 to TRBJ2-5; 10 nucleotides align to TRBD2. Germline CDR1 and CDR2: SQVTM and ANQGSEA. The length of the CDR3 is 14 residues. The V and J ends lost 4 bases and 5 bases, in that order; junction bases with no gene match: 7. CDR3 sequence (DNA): TGCAGCGTTGGAAGCGGGGGGGGCCGGGAGACCCAGTACTTC. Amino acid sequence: CSVGSGGGRETQYF.

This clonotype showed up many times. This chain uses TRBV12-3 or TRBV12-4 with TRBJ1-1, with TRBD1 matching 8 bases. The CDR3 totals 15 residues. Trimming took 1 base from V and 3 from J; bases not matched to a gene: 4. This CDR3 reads CASSLGQGAYTEAFF. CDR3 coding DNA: TGTGCCAGCAGTTTAGGGCAGGGGGCGTACACTGAAGCTTTCTTT.

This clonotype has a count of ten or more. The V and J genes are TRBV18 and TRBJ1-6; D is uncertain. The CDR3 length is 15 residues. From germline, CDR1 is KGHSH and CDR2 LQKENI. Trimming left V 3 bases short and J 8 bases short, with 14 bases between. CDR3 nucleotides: TGTGCCAGCTCACCGCGGGCCGGAGGCGATTCACCCCTCCACTTT. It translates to CASSPRAGGDSPLHF. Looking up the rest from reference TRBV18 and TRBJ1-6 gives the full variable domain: NAGVMQNPRHLVRRRGQEARLRCSPMKGHSHVYWYRQLPEEGLKFMVYLQKENIIDESGMPKERFSAEFPKEGPSILRIQQVVRGDSAAYFCASSPRAGGDSPLHFGNGTRLTVT.

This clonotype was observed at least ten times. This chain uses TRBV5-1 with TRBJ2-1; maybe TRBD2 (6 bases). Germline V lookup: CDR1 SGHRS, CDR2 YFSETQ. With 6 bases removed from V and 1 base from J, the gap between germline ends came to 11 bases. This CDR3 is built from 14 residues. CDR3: CASTPGLSYNEQFF. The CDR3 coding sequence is TGCGCCAGCACACCGGGACTTTCCTACAATGAGCAGTTCTTC.

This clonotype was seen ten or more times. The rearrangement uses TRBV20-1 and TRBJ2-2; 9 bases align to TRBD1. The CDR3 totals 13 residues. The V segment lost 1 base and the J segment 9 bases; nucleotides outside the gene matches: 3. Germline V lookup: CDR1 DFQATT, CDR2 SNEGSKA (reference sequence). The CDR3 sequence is CSARGTGGRELFF. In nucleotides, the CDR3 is TGCAGTGCTAGAGGAACAGGGGGCAGGGAGCTGTTTTTT.